Listed here is a single TCR beta chain. Its matching antigen is unknown. cDNA for TCRalpha and TCRbeta was amplified by nested PCRs of roughly 17 then 9 cycles. Using the 5' RACE reads, TCRdb records one entry per CDR3 protein without DNA. With about 93,000 distinct CDR3 sequences in the sample, the ten largest clones hold less than 8%. The data belong to a study of monozygotic twins with inflammatory bowel disease. Study-wide results and limits: People with IBD had fewer clonotypes in common with others than healthy twins did, especially with disease activity. Diversity of TCRbeta measured by inverse Simpson was lower in IBD patients than in healthy co-twins.

Germline V CDR1 and CDR2: SGHRS, YFSETQ. The CDR3 totals 16 residues. This chain connects TRBV5-1 to TRBJ2-5; the D call of TRBD1 rests on TCRdb alone, since no DNA is present to check it. The sample taken for sequencing was blood. The receptor's source is a human donor with ulcerative colitis or Crohn's disease, or a healthy co-twin of an affected twin (not recorded which). Here the CDR3 reads CASSLGPTGEGETQYF.